One sample yielded the 4 T cell receptor beta chains listed below, sequenced in a study of T cells after yellow fever vaccination. Each CDR3 protein is one row after TCRdb ran MiXCR on the 5' RACE reads. The sample shows around 300,000 distinct CDR3 sequences, around 4.3% of them seen only once. The sequencing used PBMCs, collected 15 days after the yellow fever booster vaccination. The receptors stem from a man aged 18 to 29 who received the YFV17D yellow fever vaccine.

The table lists this clonotype with many counts. The chain combines TRBV20-1 with TRBJ2-7, with a weak D call TRBD2 (5 bases). The CDR3 runs 15 residues. The germline CDR1 and CDR2 sequences are DFQATT and SNEGSKA (reference sequence). Deletions cut 3 bases from V and 4 bases from J, with 19 bases between. CDR3 nucleotide sequence: TGCAGTGCTAGGGCTTCCATTGGGCGGGCTTACGAGCAGTACTTC. Translated: CSARASIGRAYEQYF.

This clonotype was picked up many times. The CDR3 DNA sequence: TGCAGCGTTGGAAGGGTTTACGGACTAGCGGGGGGGACGGCCTACAATGAGCAGTTCTTC. Protein sequence: CSVGRVYGLAGGTAYNEQFF. V gene TRBV29-1 combines with J gene TRBJ2-1; TRBD2 matches at 15 bases. With 4 bases clipped from V and 2 bases from J, the junction kept 15 bases outside the gene matches. CDR3 size: 20 residues. From germline, CDR1 is SQVTM and CDR2 ANQGSEA.

The sample holds a few counts of this clonotype. CDR3 DNA sequence: TGTGCCAGTGCGAGGGGGGGGCCCTACAATGAGCAGTTCTTC. This sequence encodes CASARGGPYNEQFF. This chain uses TRBV11-2 with TRBJ2-1, with D possibly being TRBD2 (7 bases). The V gene's germline CDR1 is SGHAT and CDR2 FQNNGV. V lost 9 bases and J 2 bases, leaving 14 bases between the germline ends. The CDR3 covers 14 residues.

There are a few counts of this clonotype. CDR3 DNA: TGTGCCAGCAGTTCCCCGGGCAGTGACCGTTATGGCTACACCTTC. Protein: CASSSPGSDRYGYTF. The rearrangement uses TRBV28 and TRBJ1-2, with D unclear. The CDR3 is 15 amino acids. V was trimmed by 4 bases and J by 5 bases, leaving 17 bases between them. CDR1 is MDHEN, CDR2 SYDVKM, per germline.